This is a list of T cell receptor beta chains from one sample in a study of shared clonotypes between healthy human individuals. Sequencing used immunoSEQ multiplex PCR; TCRdb keeps in-frame clones, though not all of them. The profile covers some 500,000 clones, with approximately 95% appearing a single time and approximately 0.06% taken by the ten largest. Sequences were obtained from naive CD4+ T cells sorted from blood. These receptors all come from a woman in her twenties or thirties in good health. The CDR3 runs from the conserved cysteine through the conserved F or W. The order of the fields is J gene, CDR3 length, D gene, V gene, CDR3 protein, CDR3 DNA. The D gene is left open where the match is weak.

j_gene: TRBJ2-1; len: 16; d_gene: TRBD1; v_gene: TRBV18; CDR3aa: CASSPRSGTAYNEQFF; CDR3nt: TGTGCCAGCTCACCAAGGTCGGGGACAGCTTACAATGAGCAGTTCTTC
j_gene: TRBJ1-3; len: 14; d_gene: -; v_gene: TRBV6-1; CDR3aa: CATVPGYSGNTIYF; CDR3nt: TGTGCCACAGTTCCAGGGTACTCTGGAAACACCATATATTTT
j_gene: TRBJ2-7; len: 17; d_gene: TRBD1; v_gene: TRBV7-6; CDR3aa: CASSLALPGQGTHEQYF; CDR3nt: TGTGCCAGCAGCCTGGCCCTGCCAGGACAGGGCACCCACGAGCAGTACTTC
j_gene: TRBJ2-7; len: 13; d_gene: -; v_gene: TRBV4-1; CDR3aa: CASSRAATGEQYF; CDR3nt: TGCGCCAGCAGCCGGGCAGCGACAGGCGAGCAGTACTTC
j_gene: TRBJ2-1; len: 19; d_gene: TRBD2; v_gene: TRBV18; CDR3aa: CASSPPGASGTSWGPEQFF; CDR3nt: TGTGCCAGCTCACCCCCAGGCGCGTCGGGGACTAGCTGGGGCCCTGAGCAGTTCTTC
j_gene: TRBJ2-7; len: 14; d_gene: -; v_gene: TRBV28; CDR3aa: CASRVRGEGRGQYF; CDR3nt: TGTGCCAGCAGAGTCAGGGGAGAGGGGCGGGGGCAGTACTTC
j_gene: TRBJ2-7; len: 15; d_gene: TRBD1; v_gene: TRBV9; CDR3aa: CASSASDRGNGEQYF; CDR3nt: TGTGCCAGCAGCGCATCGGACAGGGGGAACGGCGAGCAGTACTTC
j_gene: TRBJ2-2; len: 19; d_gene: TRBD2; v_gene: TRBV28; CDR3aa: CASSSPSWAGVGSAGELFF; CDR3nt: TGTGCCAGCAGTTCCCCGTCTTGGGCGGGAGTGGGGTCGGCCGGGGAGCTGTTTTTT
j_gene: TRBJ1-1; len: 13; d_gene: -; v_gene: TRBV7-8; CDR3aa: CASSSPLYAEAFF; CDR3nt: TGTGCCAGCAGCTCACCCCTGTACGCTGAAGCTTTCTTT
j_gene: TRBJ2-2; len: 15; d_gene: TRBD2; v_gene: TRBV11-1; CDR3aa: CASSGGLDRTGELFF; CDR3nt: TGTGCCAGCAGCGGGGGACTAGATCGCACCGGGGAGCTGTTTTTT
j_gene: TRBJ2-7; len: 14; d_gene: -; v_gene: TRBV18; CDR3aa: CASSPAQAFREQYF; CDR3nt: TGTGCCAGCTCACCGGCACAGGCCTTTCGTGAGCAGTACTTC
j_gene: TRBJ1-2; len: 16; d_gene: TRBD1; v_gene: TRBV13; CDR3aa: CASSSPRQGAQKSYTF; CDR3nt: TGTGCCAGCAGCAGTCCCCGACAGGGGGCGCAAAAAAGCTACACCTTC
j_gene: TRBJ1-5; len: 13; d_gene: -; v_gene: TRBV28; CDR3aa: CASSRLANQPQHF; CDR3nt: TGTGCCAGCAGCCGACTGGCCAATCAGCCCCAGCATTTT
j_gene: TRBJ2-2; len: 13; d_gene: TRBD1; v_gene: TRBV28; CDR3aa: CASTGQGAGELFF; CDR3nt: TGTGCCAGCACGGGACAGGGAGCCGGGGAGCTGTTTTTT
j_gene: TRBJ2-1; len: 16; d_gene: -; v_gene: TRBV7-5; CDR3aa: CVRSLRLAEKYNEQFF; CDR3nt: TGTGTCAGAAGCCTTAGACTAGCGGAGAAATACAATGAGCAGTTCTTC